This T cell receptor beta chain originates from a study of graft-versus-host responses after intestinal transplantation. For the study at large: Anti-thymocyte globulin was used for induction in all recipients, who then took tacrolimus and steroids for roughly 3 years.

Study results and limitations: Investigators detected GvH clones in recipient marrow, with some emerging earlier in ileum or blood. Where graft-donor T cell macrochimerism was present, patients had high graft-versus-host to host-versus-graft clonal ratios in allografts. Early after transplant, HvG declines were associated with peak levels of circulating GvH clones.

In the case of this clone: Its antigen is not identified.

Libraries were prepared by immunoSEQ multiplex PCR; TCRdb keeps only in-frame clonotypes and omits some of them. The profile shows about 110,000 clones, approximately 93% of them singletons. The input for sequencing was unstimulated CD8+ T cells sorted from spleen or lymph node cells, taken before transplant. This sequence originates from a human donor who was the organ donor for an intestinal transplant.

The CDR3 loop reads CASANPGQSYF. The CDR3 DNA follows: TGTGCTAGTGCCAATCCGGGACAGTCGTACTTC. The gene calls are TRBV12-5 and TRBJ2-4; 7 bases match TRBD1. Trimming at V came to 7 bases and at J to 15 bases, leaving 9 bases not matched to a gene. The CDR3 spans 11 residues. Germline V lookup: CDR1 LGHNT, CDR2 FRNRAP.